Sequencing of this TCR beta chain was carried out in a study of kidney transplant recipient with SARS-CoV-2 infection. V lost 5 bases to trimming and J lost 4 bases, with 23 bases between them. The CDR3 is 17 amino acids. CDR1 and CDR2 from the germline V gene are SGHTA and FQGTGA. TCRdb reanalysed the reads using MiXCR and keeps one entry per CDR3 protein. The table shows fewer than 250,000 distinct CDR3 sequences, with 25% to 30% occurring only once. The clonotype was recovered from a male patient in his thirties who had COVID-19 and was a kidney transplant recipient. The graft donor may have given rise to some T cells. Sequencing was performed on a blood sample, taken at baseline and on day 111 from a kidney transplant recipient. The chain recombines TRBV7-3 with TRBJ1-2; D unclear. Written as DNA, the CDR3 is TGTGCCAGCAGCCTCGGTAGAGACGCTCGAAAGACCTATGGCTACACCTTC. Amino acids: CASSLGRDARKTYGYTF.